Listed below are T cell receptor beta chains from one sample, sequenced in a study of CD8+ T cells in alopecia areata. Method: immunoSEQ multiplex PCR; TCRdb's copy keeps in-frame clones and lacks some. The sample has about 200,000 clones, roughly three fifths seen once; the top ten hold around 5%. Sequencing was done on a sample of CD8+ T cells sorted from blood. The receptors were sampled from a human donor in good health. Each CDR3 is given with its conserved first and last residue. D genes are given only for firm matches. Clone size, where shown, is once, few, many, or a class for clones that have expanded.

CDR3 length: 14; J gene: TRBJ2-5; D gene: TRBD2; clone size: .; V gene: TRBV15; CDR3 DNA: TGTGCCACCAGCAGAGATTCTAGCGGAGAGACCCAGTACTTC; CDR3 protein: CATSRDSSGETQYF
CDR3 length: 13; J gene: TRBJ1-1; D gene: .; clone size: .; V gene: TRBV9; CDR3 DNA: TGTGCCAGCAGCGCCGGGATAACCGTTGAAGCTTTCTTT; CDR3 protein: CASSAGITVEAFF
CDR3 length: 13; J gene: TRBJ1-1; D gene: .; clone size: few; V gene: TRBV19; CDR3 DNA: TGTGCCAGTAGTATGGTCCCCTGGCCTGAAGCTTTCTTT; CDR3 protein: CASSMVPWPEAFF
CDR3 length: 13; J gene: TRBJ1-1; D gene: .; clone size: .; V gene: TRBV28; CDR3 DNA: TGTGCCAGCAGTTTTCGCAAGAACACTGAAGCTTTCTTT; CDR3 protein: CASSFRKNTEAFF
CDR3 length: 14; J gene: TRBJ2-3; D gene: .; clone size: once; V gene: TRBV11-2; CDR3 DNA: TGTGCCAGCAGCTTAGAGACGGGGTTAGATACGCAGTATTTT; CDR3 protein: CASSLETGLDTQYF
CDR3 length: 16; J gene: TRBJ2-7; D gene: TRBD1; clone size: .; V gene: TRBV29-1; CDR3 DNA: TGCAGCGTTGAAGGGGGAGACAGGGGCATGACCTACGAGCAGTACTTC; CDR3 protein: CSVEGGDRGMTYEQYF
CDR3 length: 13; J gene: TRBJ2-7; D gene: .; clone size: .; V gene: TRBV5-1; CDR3 DNA: TGCGCCAGCAGTGGGGGGAGCTCCTACGAGCAGTACTTC; CDR3 protein: CASSGGSSYEQYF
CDR3 length: 14; J gene: TRBJ1-3; D gene: .; clone size: .; V gene: TRBV25-1; CDR3 DNA: TGTGCCAGCAGTGTAGGAAGCTCTGGAAACACCATATATTTT; CDR3 protein: CASSVGSSGNTIYF
CDR3 length: 14; J gene: TRBJ1-1; D gene: .; clone size: .; V gene: TRBV6-6; CDR3 DNA: TGTGCCAGCAGTTACTCGATGGGGGGCACTGAAGCTTTCTTT; CDR3 protein: CASSYSMGGTEAFF
CDR3 length: 15; J gene: TRBJ2-3; D gene: TRBD2; clone size: few; V gene: TRBV10-3; CDR3 DNA: TGTGCCATCAGTGAGACTAGCGGGGGCACAGATACGCAGTATTTT; CDR3 protein: CAISETSGGTDTQYF
CDR3 length: 17; J gene: TRBJ2-5; D gene: TRBD2; clone size: .; V gene: TRBV27; CDR3 DNA: TGTGCCAGCAGTTATGGACTAGCGGGGGGGCCCGGTGAGACCCAGTACTTC; CDR3 protein: CASSYGLAGGPGETQYF
CDR3 length: 11; J gene: TRBJ1-1; D gene: .; clone size: few; V gene: TRBV7-9; CDR3 DNA: TGTGCCAGCAGACCAAACTTCGGGGCTTTCTTT; CDR3 protein: CASRPNFGAFF
CDR3 length: 10; J gene: TRBJ2-5; D gene: .; clone size: few; V gene: TRBV7-9; CDR3 DNA: TGTGCCAGCAGCTCCAGGGACTTTTACTTC; CDR3 protein: CASSSRDFYF